This T cell receptor (beta chain) was sequenced in a study of Ad26.COV2.S vaccination and SARS-CoV-2 variants. At the level of the study: Ad26.COV2.S, an intramuscular injection, was given once or twice 56 days apart.

In the case of this clone: Its antigen remains unknown.

Assay: immunoSEQ multiplex PCR; the TCRdb copy retains only in-frame clones and omits some. Of roughly 300,000 clones in the sample, around 88% are singletons; the top ten hold approximately 4.5%. Study-level findings and limits: Marked by substantial breadth, spike-specific CD8+ and CD4+ T cell responses were reportedly seen after vaccination.

The treatment denotes: over 15 received Ad26.COV2.S at low or high dose, single or two shots; roughly 5 received placebo; per-sample allocation not given. It was on day 63 after the first vaccine or placebo injection that samples were taken. CDR1 and CDR2 (germline): SGHDN, FVKESK. The CDR3 is made up of 18 amino acids. V shed 3 bases and J shed 4 bases, with 21 bases lying between them. This specimen was peripheral blood, taken in a trial of Ad26.COV2.S vaccine versus placebo. The chain uses TRBV14 and TRBJ2-2; D remains unclear. The receptor comes from a person aged 18 to 65 who received the Ad26.COV2.S COVID-19 vaccine or a placebo. The CDR3 nucleotides are TGTGCCAGCAGCCAGGATGACCCCTTTGGTAGAATCACCGGGGAGCTGTTTTTT. Its translation is CASSQDDPFGRITGELFF.